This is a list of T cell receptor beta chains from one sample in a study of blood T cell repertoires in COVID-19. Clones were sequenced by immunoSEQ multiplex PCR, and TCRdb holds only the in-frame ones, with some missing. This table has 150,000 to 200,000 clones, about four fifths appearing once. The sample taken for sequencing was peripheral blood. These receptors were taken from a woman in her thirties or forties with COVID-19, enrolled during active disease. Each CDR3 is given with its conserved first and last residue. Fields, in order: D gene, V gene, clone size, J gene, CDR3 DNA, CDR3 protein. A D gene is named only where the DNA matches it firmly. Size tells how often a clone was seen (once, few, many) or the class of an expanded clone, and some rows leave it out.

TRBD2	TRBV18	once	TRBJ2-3	TGTGCCAGCTCACCTGCTAGCGGAGGAGCAGATACGCAGTATTTT	CASSPASGGADTQYF
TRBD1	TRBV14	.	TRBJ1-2	TGTGCCAGCAGCCCCGAACCCAGGGGGCTGGGAGGAGGCTACACCTTC	CASSPEPRGLGGGYTF
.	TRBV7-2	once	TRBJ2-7	TGTGCCAGCAGCTTTATAGCGGACTCCTACGAGCAGTACTTC	CASSFIADSYEQYF
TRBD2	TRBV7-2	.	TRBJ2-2	TGTGCCAGCAGCTTAAATTGGGCTAGCGGGGGCGTGAACACCGGGGAGCTGTTTTTT	CASSLNWASGGVNTGELFF
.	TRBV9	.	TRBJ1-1	TGTGCCAGCAGCGTAGGGTGGCCGAGGGACACTGAAGCTTTCTTT	CASSVGWPRDTEAFF
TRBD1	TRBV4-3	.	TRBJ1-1	TGCGCCAGCAGCCAACCCGGACAGGGTGTTACTGAAGCTTTCTTT	CASSQPGQGVTEAFF
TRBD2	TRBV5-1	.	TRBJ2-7	TGCGCCAGCAGCTCCCGGACTAGCGGGCCTGCCTACGAGCAGTACTTC	CASSSRTSGPAYEQYF
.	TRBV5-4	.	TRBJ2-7	TGTGCCAGCAGTCCCGGTCGTCATGGCGAGCAGTACTTC	CASSPGRHGEQYF
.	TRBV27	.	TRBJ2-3	TGTGCCAGCAGCCCTATGGGGCGAGATACGCAGTATTTT	CASSPMGRDTQYF
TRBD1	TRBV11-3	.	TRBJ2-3	TGTGCCAGCAGCTCCACAGGGGACAGGGGATCAGATACGCAGTATTTT	CASSSTGDRGSDTQYF
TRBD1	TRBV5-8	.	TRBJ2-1	TGTGCCAGCAGAGCTAGGGGGCTCAATGAGCAGTTCTTC	CASRARGLNEQFF
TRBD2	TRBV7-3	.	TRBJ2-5	TGTGCCAGCAGCCCGCGGGGGGGCCGGGAGACCCAGTACTTC	CASSPRGGRETQYF
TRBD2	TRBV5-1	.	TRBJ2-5	TGCGCCAGCAGCCGGACTAGCGGGGGGTTTGAGACCCAGTACTTC	CASSRTSGGFETQYF
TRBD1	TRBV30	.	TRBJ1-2	TGTGCCTGGAGTAGACAGGGGGTCGTCTATGGCTACACCTTC	CAWSRQGVVYGYTF
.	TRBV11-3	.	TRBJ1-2	TGTGCCAGCAGCTTATACCCTTTGAGTAATGGCTACACCTTC	CASSLYPLSNGYTF
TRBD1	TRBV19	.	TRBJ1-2	TGTGCCAGTAGACCCGGACAGGGGGCTAACTATGGCTACACCTTC	CASRPGQGANYGYTF
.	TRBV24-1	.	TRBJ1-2	TGTGCCACCAGTGATTTGGGCCCCACACACAGGGAAGGGTACACCTTC	CATSDLGPTHREGYTF
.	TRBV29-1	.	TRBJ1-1	TGCAGCGCCACCCGGCCAAGAGGCCAGGGTGAAGCTTTCTTT	CSATRPRGQGEAFF
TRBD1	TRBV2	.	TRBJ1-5	TGTGCCAGCAGTTGGGACAGGGGCCGGAATCAGCCCCAGCATTTT	CASSWDRGRNQPQHF